The present T cell receptor (beta chain) was sequenced within a study of cytomegalovirus exposure and HLA in healthy donors. It was with 60 Vbeta and 13 Jbeta primers that the PCR ran. The table came from immunoSEQ multiplex PCR; TCRdb's copy has only in-frame clones and leaves some out. Among 180,000 or so clones, about 80% were seen once, and the ten largest hold 3.7%. The CDR3 contains 13 residues. Trimming stripped 6 bases from V and 5 bases from J, with 13 bases between. From germline, CDR1 is MNHEY and CDR2 SVGAGI. The V call is TRBV6-5, the J call TRBJ2-5, with TRBD1 as a possible D gene (6 bases). The source material was PBMCs. This receptor was taken from a woman aged 55-70 years in good health and CMV-seropositive. CDR3 DNA: TGTGCCAGCAGCTTGGACAGAGCGGAGACCCAGTACTTC. Protein product: CASSLDRAETQYF.